The present T cell receptor beta chain was sequenced within a study of T cells after posttransplantation cyclophosphamide. Broader study findings: Tissue-infiltrating T cells from skin or gut overlapped little with blood T cells. Donor-recipient repertoire similarity was low at 1-2 months, rising over year one.

This clone was counted at least ten times. Its antigen is unknown. The germline V gene has CDR1 SNHLY and CDR2 FYNNEI. The CDR3 is 14 residues long. The ends lost 6 bases at V and 3 bases at J; junction bases unmatched: 5. Generated by immunoSEQ multiplex PCR, the TCRdb table keeps only in-frame clones and is missing some. The specimen has about 39,000 clones, none found just once. The rearrangement links TRBV2 to TRBJ1-5, with TRBD1 identical over 7 bases. The TCR sequence derives from a woman aged 45-65 years in good health and a related stem cell transplant donor. The sample consisted of PBMCs. The CDR3 coding sequence is TGTGCCAGCAGGGGGGACAGCCCCAATCAGCCCCAGCATTTT. It yields the protein CASRGDSPNQPQHF.